This T cell receptor beta chain was observed in a study of cytomegalovirus exposure and HLA in healthy donors. Generated by immunoSEQ multiplex PCR, the TCRdb table keeps only in-frame clones and is missing some. The sample lists over 250,000 clones, about 86% occurring once. Trimming stripped 7 bases from V and 6 bases from J, with 15 bases between. CDR1 GTSNPN and CDR2 SVGIG come from the germline V gene (reference sequence). This CDR3 spans 12 amino acids. Source material: PBMCs. This clonotype was obtained from a woman between 18 and 29 years old in good health and CMV-seronegative. This chain uses TRBV30 with TRBJ1-2, with D possibly being TRBD1 (5 bases). CDR3 sequence (DNA): TGTGCCTTACCAAGGGGCAGCGATGGCTACACCTTC. It translates to CALPRGSDGYTF.